This is a list of T cell receptor beta chains from one sample in a study of blood T cell repertoires in COVID-19. Using immunoSEQ multiplex PCR, the repertoire was profiled, and TCRdb retains in-frame clones only, with some absent. Of 150,000 to 190,000 clones in the sample, 65% to 85% were seen once. Material for sequencing was peripheral blood. The source is a woman aged 80 or older with acute or convalescent COVID-19. Each CDR3 is given with its conserved first and last residue. A D gene is named only where the DNA matches it firmly. Some rows have no size entry. The others give once, few or many, or a class for an expanded clone.

>TRBD2|TRBJ2-1|15|TRBV5-8|few
TGTGCCAGCAGCTTGTGGAGGACTAGCGGCAATGAGCAGTTCTTC
CASSLWRTSGNEQFF
>-|TRBJ1-1|16|TRBV19|-
TGTGCCAGCAAGTTCGCGTCCACAGGGAGAGGCACTGAAGCTTTCTTT
CASKFASTGRGTEAFF
>-|TRBJ2-1|15|TRBV3-1/TRBV3-2|-
TGTGCCAGCAGCCAAGGAGGGCCAGTCCACAATGAGCAGTTCTTC
CASSQGGPVHNEQFF
>-|TRBJ2-5|13|TRBV19|-
TGTGCCAGTAGTCCCAACAGGCGAGAGACCCAGTACTTC
CASSPNRRETQYF
>-|TRBJ1-2|18|TRBV7-9|-
TGTGCCAGCAGCTATGCTAGTCAACAGGTTATAGCTAACTATGGCTACACCTTC
CASSYASQQVIANYGYTF
>TRBD2|TRBJ2-7|18|TRBV9|once
TGTGCCAGCAGCGTAGGAGACAGCGGGAAACCAGCAGGCGACGAGCAGTACTTC
CASSVGDSGKPAGDEQYF
>TRBD2|TRBJ2-7|12|TRBV5-1|-
TGCGCCAGCAGCCCGGGAGGGGACGAGCAGTACTTC
CASSPGGDEQYF
>-|TRBJ2-7|14|TRBV6-5|-
TGTGCCAGCAGTTACGGGGCCGGCACCTACGAGCAGTACTTC
CASSYGAGTYEQYF
>TRBD1|TRBJ1-6|13|TRBV7-3|-
TGTGCCAGCAGCACGGACAGGAATTCACCCCTCCACTTT
CASSTDRNSPLHF
>-|TRBJ1-1|15|TRBV4-2|-
TGTGCCAGCAGCCCGACGGTCGGGTTGAACACTGAAGCTTTCTTT
CASSPTVGLNTEAFF
>-|TRBJ1-1|16|TRBV5-1|-
TGCGCCAGCAGCTTAGGGGCAGGGTCGTTGAACACTGAAGCTTTCTTT
CASSLGAGSLNTEAFF
>-|TRBJ1-4|13|TRBV12-3/TRBV12-4|-
TGTGCCAGCAGTAATCGACATGATGAAAAACTGTTTTTT
CASSNRHDEKLFF
>TRBD1|TRBJ1-3|15|TRBV6-6|-
TGTGCCAGCAGCCCAAGGGGGCCATCTGGAAACACCATATATTTT
CASSPRGPSGNTIYF
>TRBD2|TRBJ2-1|17|TRBV11-2|-
TGTGCCAGCAGCGGGTCCAGAGCGGGGGGGTTTGACAATGAGCAGTTCTTC
CASSGSRAGGFDNEQFF
>TRBD1|TRBJ1-1|13|TRBV6-5|-
TGTGCCAGCAGTACCGACAGGGATCCTGAAGCTTTCTTT
CASSTDRDPEAFF
>TRBD1|TRBJ1-6|14|TRBV18|once
TGTGCCAGCTCCCCCCTGGACAGGAATTCACCCCTCCACTTT
CASSPLDRNSPLHF
>TRBD2|TRBJ2-2|15|TRBV11-2|-
TGTGCCAGCAGCCTTAGCGGGAGGGGCACCGGGGAGCTGTTTTTT
CASSLSGRGTGELFF
>-|TRBJ1-5|16|TRBV7-2|once
TGTGCCAGCAGCTTACGGTTACAGGAAGGTAATCAGCCCCAGCATTTT
CASSLRLQEGNQPQHF
>TRBD1|TRBJ1-1|16|TRBV10-1|-
TGCGCCAGCAGCACAGACCTTGACAGGGTGAGGACTGAAGCTTTCTTT
CASSTDLDRVRTEAFF
>TRBD1|TRBJ1-2|15|TRBV2|-
TGTGCCAGCAGCCGCTCGGACAGGAACACCTATGGCTACACCTTC
CASSRSDRNTYGYTF